This entry lists 2 T cell receptor beta chains sequenced from one sample in a study of cytomegalovirus exposure and HLA in healthy donors. Use of 60 Vbeta and 13 Jbeta primers characterized the PCR. Method: immunoSEQ multiplex PCR; TCRdb's copy keeps in-frame clones and lacks some. The specimen's table records about 42,000 clones. The source material was PBMCs. The source is a young man in good health and CMV-seronegative.

The gene calls are TRBV4-2 and TRBJ1-1; unclear D gene. V was shortened by 4 bases and J by 1 base, with 13 bases between the two germline ends. CDR1 is LGHNA, CDR2 YNFKEQ, per germline. The CDR3 spans 15 residues. CDR3 nucleotide sequence: TGTGCCAGCAGCCGCCTGCGGGAAGGGAACACTGAAGCTTTCTTT. This codes for CASSRLREGNTEAFF.

This chain uses TRBV4-1 with TRBJ2-5; a possible D gene is TRBD2 (7 bases). The ends were cut back, 0 bases at V and 4 bases at J, with 9 bases in the middle. Per the germline V gene, CDR1 is MGHRA and CDR2 is YSYEKL. The CDR3 extends over 14 amino acids. Here the CDR3 DNA reads TGCGCCAGCAGCCAAGAGGGGGGGCGAGAGACCCAGTACTTC. As protein: CASSQEGGRETQYF.